The 18 T cell receptor beta chains below were found in one sample sequenced in a study of T cell changes during pregnancy in multiple sclerosis. Sequencing was performed with immunoSEQ multiplex PCR; in TCRdb, only in-frame clones are kept and a portion is missing. The sample gives 70,000 to 85,000 clones, around 92% of which show up once; 1.4% to 1.5% is in the top ten. The material was peripheral blood, obtained before pregnancy. These TCRs come from a female donor with multiple sclerosis, enrolled in a pregnancy study.

A single count supports this clone. The chain is built from TRBV29-1 and TRBJ2-4; 11 nucleotides align to TRBD2. J lost 0 bases, V lost 5 bases, and 9 bases had no gene match. The CDR3 sequence is 17 residues long. Germline V gene sequence: CDR1 SQVTM, CDR2 ANQGSEA. Written as DNA, the CDR3 is TGCAGCGTTCTAGCGGGGGGCGGACTTCTAGCCAAAAACATTCAGTACTTC. Its protein product is CSVLAGGGLLAKNIQYF.

The rearrangement links TRBV10-3 to TRBJ2-1, with D perhaps TRBD1 (6 bases). Germline V gene data show CDR1 as ENHRY and CDR2 as SYGVKD. This CDR3 spans 12 amino acids. With 10 bases removed from V and 4 bases from J, the gap between germline ends came to 11 bases. CDR3 sequence: CASGQTYNEQFF. For the CDR3, the DNA is TGTGCCAGCGGACAGACTTACAATGAGCAGTTCTTC.

V and J are TRBV2 and TRBJ2-2; D possibly corresponds to TRBD2 (7 bases). Looked up from germline, CDR1 is SNHLY and CDR2 is FYNNEI. This CDR3 contains 15 residues. The V end was cut by 10 bases, the J end by 3 bases, with 18 bases between. In DNA, the CDR3 is TGTGCCACCGCCGAGGGGGGGGACGACACCGGGGAGCTGTTTTTT. This sequence encodes CATAEGGDDTGELFF.

CDR3 in DNA: TGTGCCAGCAGCTTGTTCCAGGGGGCAATTCAGCCGTACTTC. It is translated as CASSLFQGAIQPYF. This chain uses TRBV5-6 with TRBJ2-5, with TRBD1 identical over 8 bases. V was pared by 1 base and J by 13 bases, with 12 bases of the junction left unmatched. Germline lookup yields CDR1 SGHDT and CDR2 YYEEEE. The CDR3 totals 14 residues.

The chain couples TRBV5-4 to TRBJ1-1, with 7 nucleotides matching TRBD1. Trimming at V came to 0 bases and at J to 10 bases, leaving 3 bases not matched to a gene. The CDR3 runs 12 residues. The germline V gene has CDR1 SGHNT and CDR2 YYREEE (reference sequence). CDR3 loop: CASSLEGGVAFF. The CDR3, as DNA: TGTGCCAGCAGCTTGGAAGGGGGCGTAGCTTTCTTT.

The rearrangement uses TRBV6-6 and TRBJ2-1; D call uncertain. The CDR3 loop spans 12 amino acids. Looked up from germline, CDR1 is MNHNY and CDR2 is SVGAGI (reference sequence). V lost 2 bases to trimming and J lost 5 bases, with 4 bases between them. The CDR3 here is CASSYDNNEQFF. The CDR3 region has the DNA TGTGCCAGCAGTTACGACAACAATGAGCAGTTCTTC.

The gene calls are TRBV9 and TRBJ1-3; TRBD1 might be the D (5 bases). The CDR3 is 17 amino acids. Germline lookup yields CDR1 SGDLS and CDR2 YYNGEE. Trimming cost V 0 bases and J 8 bases, with 21 bases left between them. As DNA, the CDR3 is TGTGCCAGCAGCGTAGAAGGTGGTGTGAAGGGAGGGGACACCATATATTTT. It translates to CASSVEGGVKGGDTIYF.

V gene TRBV6-6 combines with J gene TRBJ1-6; D ambiguous. The CDR3 loop spans 12 amino acids. The germline gives CDR1 MNHNY, CDR2 SVGAGI (reference sequence). The V and J ends lost 7 bases and 7 bases respectively, with 8 bases between them. The CDR3 loop reads CASTSTNSPLHF. Here the CDR3 DNA reads TGTGCCAGCACCTCGACAAATTCACCCCTCCACTTT.

The CDR3 DNA follows: TGTGCCAGCAGAGCAGGGATTCCCGAAGCTTTCTTT. Translating gives CASRAGIPEAFF. V and J are TRBV6-1 and TRBJ1-1; tentative D call: TRBD1 (5 bases). The CDR3 is made up of 12 amino acids. V shed 6 bases and J shed 8 bases, with 13 bases lying between them. The V gene's germline CDR1 is MNHNS and CDR2 SASEGT.

The rearrangement uses TRBV18 and TRBJ1-5; 11 bases are a match to TRBD1. The V and J ends lost 6 bases and 6 bases, in that order; junction bases with no gene match: 4. The CDR3 loop spans 14 amino acids. The germline V gene has CDR1 KGHSH and CDR2 LQKENI. The CDR3 is CASSGQGAGQPQHF. In DNA, the CDR3 is TGTGCCAGCTCTGGACAGGGGGCAGGTCAGCCCCAGCATTTT.

The J gene is TRBJ1-1, the V gene TRBV11-2, with D possibly TRBD1 on 5 matching bases. Germline assignment: CDR1 SGHAT and CDR2 FQNNGV. This CDR3 is built from 15 residues. Trimming stripped 5 bases from V and 5 bases from J, with 18 bases between. The CDR3 is CASSDSGGWGTEAFF. The CDR3 DNA follows: TGTGCCAGCAGCGATAGCGGTGGTTGGGGGACTGAAGCTTTCTTT.

The chain uses TRBV30 and TRBJ1-5; tentative D call: TRBD1 (6 bases). The CDR3 spans 14 residues. Germline-derived CDR1 and CDR2 are GTSNPN and SVGIG (reference sequence). V lost 0 bases, J lost 6 bases, and 12 bases lay in between. This CDR3 is CAWSVAGASQPQHF. CDR3 bases: TGTGCCTGGAGTGTTGCGGGGGCGTCTCAGCCCCAGCATTTT.

Of note for this clone: The junction departs from the called germline gene at one end, perhaps through a read error. This chain links TRBV7-7 with TRBJ2-7, with D perhaps matching TRBD1 (6 bases). This CDR3 is built from 15 residues. CDR1 and CDR2 from the germline V gene are SSHAT and FNYEAQ (reference sequence). The CDR3 nucleotides read TGTGCTAGCAGCACCAGCACAGGGATATCGGACGAGCAGTACTTC. Amino acids: CASSTSTGISDEQYF.

The chain has TRBV4-2 and TRBJ2-7; 9 positions agree with TRBD2. CDR3 length equals 15 residues. Germline CDR1 and CDR2: LGHNA and YNFKEQ. V dropped 0 bases and J dropped 2; count of bases not matched to a gene: 2. The DNA of the CDR3 is TGTGCCAGCAGCCAAGAAGCTAGCGGGGCCTACGAGCAGTACTTC. Amino acids: CASSQEASGAYEQYF.

This clone was found once. The V call is TRBV29-1, the J call TRBJ1-1; TRBD1 aligns across 8 bases. The CDR3 has 11 residues. V dropped 7 bases and J dropped 7; count of bases not matched to a gene: 5. CDR1 is SQVTM and CDR2 is ANQGSEA in the germline V gene. In DNA form, the CDR3 reads TGCAGCGCCTGGACAGGGTATGAAGCTTTCTTT. Residues: CSAWTGYEAFF. Full variable domain (missing parts from reference TRBV29-1 and TRBJ1-1): SAVISQKPSRDICQRGTSLTIQCQVDSQVTMMFWYRQQPGQSLTLIATANQGSEATYESGFVIDKFPISRPNLTFSTLTVSNMSPEDSSIYLCSAWTGYEAFFGQGTRLTVV.

The J gene is TRBJ1-2, the V gene TRBV6-5; maybe TRBD1 (5 bases). Per germline, CDR1 MNHEY and CDR2 SVGAGI. This CDR3 has 15 residues. V lost 5 bases and J lost 6, with 19 bases in between. The DNA of the CDR3 is TGTGCCAGCAGTACCGGGACGGGAGTTTTGAATGGCTACACCTTC. It is translated as CASSTGTGVLNGYTF.

J is TRBJ2-1 and V is TRBV6-6; 7 nucleotides line up with TRBD2. V was pared by 5 bases and J by 13 bases, with 20 bases of the junction left unmatched. Germline CDR1 MNHNY, CDR2 SVGAGI (reference sequence). This CDR3 region has 16 residues. This CDR3 reads CASSPPGPLAKYNQFF. CDR3 nucleotides: TGTGCCAGCAGTCCCCCCGGGCCACTAGCGAAATATAATCAGTTCTTC.

This clone was counted a few times. This chain connects TRBV7-3 to TRBJ1-1, with D uncertain. This CDR3 spans 15 amino acids. The V gene lost 0 bases and the J gene lost 1 base, with 9 bases spanning the gap. The germline gives CDR1 SGHTA, CDR2 FQGTGA. The CDR3 sequence is CASSLTAGGNTEAFF. The CDR3 DNA sequence: TGTGCCAGCAGCTTAACGGCCGGCGGGAACACTGAAGCTTTCTTT.